A single sample gave rise to the 32 T cell receptor beta chains below, sequenced in a study of T-cell memory formation after mild COVID-19 (dated by TCRdb to the early 2020s). Library creation used 5' RACE. Sequenced on an Illumina NovaSeq 6000. TCRdb redid the processing of the public reads, applying fastp at Q25 and MiXCR, and retained in-frame beta chains. Each CDR3 protein appears once, grouped with its most common genes and DNA. This sample lists some 350,000 distinct CDR3 sequences; about 15% were detected once. 20% to 25% of the sample comes from the top ten. Sequenced sample: PBMCs or a T cell subset sorted from them (not recorded which). The receptors shown here come from a man younger than 35 who had mild COVID-19 (a few samples of this study predate the infection). The sample titles of this study are shuffled in the database, so cell type and time point are left out; the donor was told from shared clones.

This clonotype was recorded many times. The chain links TRBV5-1 to TRBJ2-1; TRBD2 agrees at 11 bases. Germline assignment: CDR1 SGHRS and CDR2 YFSETQ. Germline trimming cut 7 bases from V and 9 bases from J; bases unmatched to any gene: 9. This CDR3 region has 14 residues. CDR3: CASLGGTSGREQFF. In DNA form, the CDR3 reads TGCGCCAGCCTCGGTGGGACTAGCGGCCGTGAGCAGTTCTTC.

The CDR3 bases are TGCGCCAGCAGTCACCCGCCGACTAGCGGGGGGCCTCACTCCTACAATGAGCAGTTCTTC. Protein sequence: CASSHPPTSGGPHSYNEQFF. The chain couples TRBV23-1 to TRBJ2-1, with TRBD2 matching 13 bases. TRBV23-1 is noted as an ORF with a role that remains uncertain. V trimming: 3 bases; J trimming: 0 bases; junction bases outside the gene matches: 11. The CDR3 contains 20 residues.

This clonotype occurred a few times. This chain connects TRBV18 to TRBJ2-5; weak D call: TRBD1 (5 bases). V was pared by 3 bases and J by 2 bases, with 7 bases between. Germline CDR1 KGHSH, CDR2 LQKENI. This CDR3 spans 13 amino acids. In DNA form, the CDR3 reads TGTGCCAGCTCACCCGACAGACAAGAGACCCAGTACTTC. Translation gives CASSPDRQETQYF.

The chain couples TRBV4-3 to TRBJ1-2; D unresolved. Trimming pared 0 bases from V and 7 bases from J, leaving 15 bases between. The CDR3 sequence is 15 residues long. Germline V gene data show CDR1 as LGHNA and CDR2 as YSLEER. CDR3 residues: CASSQDISGEPGYTF. As DNA, the CDR3 is TGCGCCAGCAGCCAAGATATTTCCGGGGAGCCTGGCTACACCTTC.

This chain joins TRBV11-3 and TRBJ2-2; TRBD1 is a possible D gene (7 bases). Germline values: CDR1 SGHNT, CDR2 YENEEA. V was trimmed by 0 bases and J by 5 bases, leaving 19 bases between them. CDR3 size: 18 residues. The CDR3 DNA sequence: TGTGCCAGCAGCTTAGACCAAGGGGGGACAGTCCGAACCGGGGAGCTGTTTTTT. This codes for CASSLDQGGTVRTGELFF.

This clonotype was seen a few times. The chain combines TRBV6-5 with TRBJ1-2; no definite D call. This CDR3 contains 15 residues. CDR1 is MNHEY and CDR2 is SVGAGI in the germline V gene. V lost 6 bases to trimming and J lost 8 bases, with 22 bases between them. The DNA of the CDR3 is TGTGCCAGCAGCCTCCCTGGGGATACATCGCGGGGCTACACCTTC. Protein sequence: CASSLPGDTSRGYTF.

This chain uses TRBV7-2 with TRBJ2-1; D gene unclear. The CDR3 has 14 residues. V was trimmed by 5 bases and J by 6 bases, leaving 14 bases between them. Germline CDR1 SGHTA, CDR2 FQGNSA. CDR3 loop: CASSVNVVGNEQFF. DNA for the CDR3: TGTGCCAGCAGCGTGAATGTTGTGGGCAATGAGCAGTTCTTC.

The gene calls are TRBV6-5 and TRBJ2-7; tentatively, D is TRBD1 or TRBD2 (5 bases each). The CDR3 runs 11 residues. CDR1 is MNHEY and CDR2 is SVGAGI in the germline V gene. V was trimmed by 6 bases and J by 6 bases, leaving 9 bases between them. CDR3 region: CASSQGPEQYF. The CDR3 coding sequence is TGTGCCAGCAGCCAGGGACCCGAGCAGTACTTC.

This clonotype was observed a handful of times. The J gene is TRBJ1-6, the V gene TRBV4-1, with a possible D match to TRBD1 (6 bases). This CDR3 comprises 12 residues. CDR1 and CDR2 from the germline V gene are MGHRA and YSYEKL. V was pared by 1 base and J by 18 bases, with 13 bases between. CDR3 nucleotides: TGCGCCAGCAGCCAAGGGCCACAGGGTCACCACTTT. Its protein product is CASSQGPQGHHF.

The rearrangement uses TRBV9 and TRBJ2-1; D possibly corresponds to TRBD2 (6 bases). Germline loops: CDR1 SGDLS, CDR2 YYNGEE. CDR3 length equals 15 residues. V lost 2 bases, J lost 7 bases, and 16 bases lay in between. In DNA form, the CDR3 reads TGTGCCAGCAGCGTCGGGGGAGGCAGGGTGAATGAGCAGTTCTTC. It translates to CASSVGGGRVNEQFF.

In this sample, this clonotype turned up a few times. This rearrangement joins TRBV28 to TRBJ2-7; 9 bases align to TRBD1. V lost 7 bases and J lost 3; bases outside the gene matches: 10. CDR1 is MDHEN, CDR2 SYDVKM, per germline. This CDR3 has 15 residues. The CDR3: CASTTPGQGFYEQYF. In DNA form, the CDR3 reads TGTGCCAGCACCACTCCGGGACAGGGTTTCTACGAGCAGTACTTC.

The chain employs TRBV9 and TRBJ2-1; tentatively, D is TRBD2 (5 bases). The germline V gene has CDR1 SGDLS and CDR2 YYNGEE. The CDR3 has 16 amino acids. V was clipped by 4 bases and J by 2 bases, with 16 bases between them. The CDR3 DNA reads TGTGCCAGCAGCCCCCGAGCTAGCATCACCTACAATGAGCAGTTCTTC. Translating it yields CASSPRASITYNEQFF.

This clonotype has a handful of counts. The rearrangement links TRBV27 to TRBJ1-6; D is ambiguous. CDR3 length equals 13 residues. Germline CDR1 reads MNHEY; CDR2 reads SMNVEV (reference sequence). With 5 bases removed from V and 8 bases from J, the gap between germline ends came to 10 bases. Written as DNA, the CDR3 is TGTGCCAGCAGTCCCTGGGCCGATTCACCCCTCCACTTT. It is translated as CASSPWADSPLHF.

The chain joins TRBV19 to TRBJ1-2; the D is unclear. Germline V CDR1 and CDR2: LNHDA, SQIVND (reference sequence). Trimming shortened V by 7 bases and J by 2 bases, and 14 bases separated the two germline ends. The CDR3 covers 14 residues. The CDR3 DNA is TGTGCCAGTATGGAACTTCAGGCGAACTATGGCTACACCTTC. This sequence encodes CASMELQANYGYTF. The complete variable domain, with remaining parts taken from reference TRBV19 and TRBJ1-2, reads DGGITQSPKYLFRKEGQNVTLSCEQNLNHDAMYWYRQDPGQGLRLIYYSQIVNDFQKGDIAEGYSVSREKKESFPLTVTSAQKNPTAFYLCASMELQANYGYTFGSGTRLTVV.

A few counts support this clonotype. The chain recombines TRBV7-9 with TRBJ1-6, with a weak D call TRBD1 (5 bases). This CDR3 comprises 15 residues. The germline V gene encodes CDR1 SEHNR and CDR2 FQNEAQ (reference sequence). V lost 0 bases and J 10 bases, leaving 13 bases between the germline ends. CDR3 sequence reads: CASSLAAGSRSPLHF. CDR3 nucleotides: TGTGCCAGCAGCTTAGCGGCAGGGTCGAGATCACCCCTCCACTTT.

The chain links TRBV14 to TRBJ1-2; 7 bases line up with TRBD1. The CDR3 length is 16 residues. The V segment lost 4 bases and the J segment 3 bases; nucleotides outside the gene matches: 11. The germline V gene encodes CDR1 SGHDN and CDR2 FVKESK. The DNA for the CDR3 is TGTGCCAGCAGCCTCAGGGAGGAGACAGGGTACTATGGCTACACCTTC. It translates to CASSLREETGYYGYTF.

This clonotype has more than one count but fewer than ten. This chain's CDR3 is CASSHSTGVNEKLFF. DNA for the CDR3: TGTGCCAGCAGCCATAGCACAGGGGTAAATGAAAAACTGTTTTTT. The chain carries TRBV3-1 and TRBJ1-4; TRBD1 agrees at 7 bases. The CDR3 is made up of 15 amino acids. V lost 3 bases to trimming and J lost 5 bases; unmatched junction nucleotides: 6. Germline CDR1 and CDR2: LGHDT and YNNKEL (reference sequence).

The table lists this clonotype with a few counts. This chain uses TRBV7-2 with TRBJ2-3, with a weak D call TRBD2 (5 bases). V was shortened by 0 bases and J by 1 base, with 8 bases between the two germline ends. Germline loops: CDR1 SGHTA, CDR2 FQGNSA. CDR3 length equals 15 residues. The CDR3 protein is CASSLALVGTDTQYF. CDR3 coding DNA: TGTGCCAGCAGCTTAGCACTAGTTGGCACAGATACGCAGTATTTT.

This clonotype occurred a few times. The V call is TRBV20-1, the J call TRBJ1-1; no clear D gene. V was trimmed by 3 bases and J by 6 bases, leaving 5 bases between them. The germline V gene has CDR1 DFQATT and CDR2 SNEGSKA (reference sequence). This CDR3 spans 10 amino acids. CDR3 DNA sequence: TGCAGTGCTAGGACGGCTGAAGCTTTCTTT. Its translation: CSARTAEAFF.

This clonotype occurred many times. This sequence joins TRBV7-2 and TRBJ2-3; no clear D gene. The CDR3 totals 13 residues. Between the trimmed V and J ends, which lost 3 bases and 4 bases, there was a span of 8 bases. Germline-derived CDR1 and CDR2 are SGHTA and FQGNSA. Here the CDR3 reads CASSFRFPDTQYF. CDR3 sequence (DNA): TGTGCCAGCAGCTTCAGGTTCCCAGATACGCAGTATTTT.

This clonotype was counted between two and nine times. The CDR3 coding sequence is TGCGCCAGCAGCCAAGAAGTACAGGGAAGAGAAGCTTTCTTT. Encoded protein: CASSQEVQGREAFF. The chain employs TRBV4-3 and TRBJ1-1, with a weak D call TRBD1 (6 bases). The length of the CDR3 is 14 residues. Trimming took off 0 bases at V and 8 bases at J, with 13 bases between the two ends. Per the germline V gene, CDR1 is LGHNA and CDR2 is YSLEER.

This rearrangement joins TRBV15 to TRBJ2-5; D gene uncertain. This CDR3 is built from 13 residues. Looked up from germline, CDR1 is LNHNV and CDR2 is YYDKDF (reference sequence). Deletions cut 3 bases from V and 4 bases from J, with 9 bases between. The CDR3 DNA is TGTGCCACCAGCAGCCTCACCGGAGAGACCCAGTACTTC. Amino acid sequence: CATSSLTGETQYF.

This clonotype was seen only a few times. This sequence joins TRBV5-1 and TRBJ2-3; a possible D gene is TRBD2 (5 bases). The germline V and J ends were trimmed by 4 bases and 2 bases, with 20 bases remaining between them. The germline V gene has CDR1 SGHRS and CDR2 YFSETQ. The CDR3 runs 17 residues. DNA of the CDR3: TGCGCCAGCAGCATCCGGGAACAGACCCACTTCACAGATACGCAGTATTTT. Translated: CASSIREQTHFTDTQYF. The full variable domain, with the rest looked up from reference TRBV5-1 and TRBJ2-3, is KAGVTQTPRYLIKTRGQQVTLSCSPISGHRSVSWYQQTPGQGLQFLFEYFSETQRNKGNFPGRFSGRQFSNSRSEMNVSTLELGDSALYLCASSIREQTHFTDTQYFGPGTRLTVL.

This clonotype has ten or more counts. The rearrangement uses TRBV11-2 and TRBJ2-5; weak D call: TRBD1 (6 bases). The V gene lost 0 bases and the J gene lost 5 bases, with 16 bases spanning the gap. CDR1 is SGHAT and CDR2 is FQNNGV in the germline V gene. The CDR3 has 16 residues. The CDR3 coding sequence is TGTGCCAGCAGCTTAGATCTCAGGGGTTCGGGCGAGACCCAGTACTTC. It yields the protein CASSLDLRGSGETQYF.

This clonotype was detected only a few times. The chain joins TRBV7-2 to TRBJ2-1; 13 bases map to TRBD2. In germline, CDR1 is SGHTA, CDR2 FQGNSA. V was pared by 3 bases and J by 8 bases, with 7 bases of the junction left unmatched. CDR3 length: 16 residues. The CDR3 DNA sequence: TGTGCCAGCAGCTTGCGACTAGCGGGGGGATTCGATGAGCAGTTCTTC. Translating gives CASSLRLAGGFDEQFF.

This clonotype turned up a few times. DNA of the CDR3: TGCGCCAGCAGCCTTATCATGGGGGACGGAGAGACCCAGTACTTC. Translated, it gives CASSLIMGDGETQYF. V gene TRBV4-1 combines with J gene TRBJ2-5; D could derive from TRBD1 or TRBD2 (5 bases each). The V gene lost 4 bases and the J gene lost 4 bases, with 16 bases spanning the gap. The CDR3 runs 15 residues. CDR1 is MGHRA and CDR2 is YSYEKL in the germline V gene.

There are a few counts of this clonotype. The chain carries TRBV7-6 and TRBJ2-5; D is perhaps TRBD1 (6 bases). Trimming shortened V by 8 bases and J by 0 bases, and 7 bases separated the two germline ends. CDR1 and CDR2 from the germline V gene are SGHVS and FNYEAQ. The CDR3 covers 12 residues. In DNA form, the CDR3 reads TGTGCCAGCGGGGACAACCAAGAGACCCAGTACTTC. Amino acid sequence: CASGDNQETQYF.

This clonotype was seen only a few times. The chain couples TRBV9 to TRBJ2-6, with D uncertain. Trimming shortened V by 3 bases and J by 3 bases, and 13 bases separated the two germline ends. This CDR3 is built from 16 residues. CDR1 SGDLS and CDR2 YYNGEE come from the germline V gene. CDR3 amino acids: CASSAWSRGGANVLTF. DNA for the CDR3: TGTGCCAGCAGCGCATGGAGCCGAGGTGGGGCCAACGTCCTGACTTTC.

The chain has TRBV18 and TRBJ1-1; D not resolved. The germline V gene encodes CDR1 KGHSH and CDR2 LQKENI. Trimming stripped 2 bases from V and 7 bases from J, with 11 bases between. CDR3 length: 13 amino acids. CDR3 sequence reads: CASSPAGADEAFF. The CDR3 DNA reads TGTGCCAGCTCACCAGCAGGCGCGGATGAAGCTTTCTTT.

This clonotype has a handful of counts. This chain connects TRBV4-2 to TRBJ2-5; D is uncertain. This CDR3 is 15 amino acids long. CDR1 LGHNA and CDR2 YNFKEQ come from the germline V gene. V was cut by 3 bases and J by 9 bases, with 20 bases left in between. CDR3 region: CASSQNPGRSSAQYF. The CDR3 region has the DNA TGTGCCAGCAGCCAGAACCCGGGCCGTTCTTCGGCCCAGTACTTC.

This clonotype has only a few counts. The chain has TRBV6-6 and TRBJ2-1; 7 positions match TRBD1. Unmatched junction bases numbered 6, after V lost 6 bases and J lost 4 bases. The germline V gene encodes CDR1 MNHNY and CDR2 SVGAGI (reference sequence). CDR3 length equals 14 residues. The DNA for the CDR3 is TGTGCCAGCAGCCAACGGGACAGTTACAATGAGCAGTTCTTC. It is translated as CASSQRDSYNEQFF.

The chain recombines TRBV14 with TRBJ2-7; tentative D call: TRBD1 (5 bases). The germline CDR1 and CDR2 sequences are SGHDN and FVKESK. This CDR3 has 14 amino acids. V was shortened by 4 bases and J by 3 bases, with 13 bases between the two germline ends. This chain's CDR3 is CASSPGPYYYEQYV. For the CDR3, the DNA is TGTGCCAGCAGCCCAGGGCCTTACTACTACGAGCAGTACGTC.